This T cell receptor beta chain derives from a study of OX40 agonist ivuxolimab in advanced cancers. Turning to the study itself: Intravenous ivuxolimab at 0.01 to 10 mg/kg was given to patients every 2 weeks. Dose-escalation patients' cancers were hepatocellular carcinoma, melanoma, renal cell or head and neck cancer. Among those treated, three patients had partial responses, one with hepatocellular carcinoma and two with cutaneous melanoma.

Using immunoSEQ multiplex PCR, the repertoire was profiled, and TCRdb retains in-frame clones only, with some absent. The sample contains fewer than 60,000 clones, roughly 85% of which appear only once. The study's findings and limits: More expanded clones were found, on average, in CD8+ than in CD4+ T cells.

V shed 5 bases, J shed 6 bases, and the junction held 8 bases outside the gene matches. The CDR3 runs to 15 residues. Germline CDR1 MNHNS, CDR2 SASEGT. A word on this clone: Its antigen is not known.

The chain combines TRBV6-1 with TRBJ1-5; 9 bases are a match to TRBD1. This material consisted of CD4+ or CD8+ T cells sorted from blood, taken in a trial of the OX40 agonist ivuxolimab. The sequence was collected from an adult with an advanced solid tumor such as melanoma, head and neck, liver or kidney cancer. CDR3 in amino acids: CASSPGQGGFQPQHF. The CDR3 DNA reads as TGTGCCAGCAGTCCGGGACAGGGCGGATTTCAGCCCCAGCATTTT.